Included here is one T cell receptor (beta chain) sequence, with context. The sample belongs to a study of cytomegalovirus exposure and HLA in healthy donors. The CDR3 runs 16 residues. V lost 1 base, J lost 7 bases, and 17 bases lay in between. Germline loops: CDR1 KGHSH, CDR2 LQKENI. The PCR contained 60 Vbeta and 13 Jbeta primers. Profiled with immunoSEQ multiplex PCR; TCRdb holds only in-frame clones, not every one. The table has 210,000 or so clones, roughly 80% seen once. This chain uses TRBV18 with TRBJ2-1, with D perhaps matching TRBD2 (6 bases). The TCR originated in a middle-aged man in good health and CMV-seronegative. The sample taken for sequencing was PBMCs. The CDR3, as DNA: TGTGCCAGCTCACCACTTCTGGACGGGGGAAGAAATGAGCAGTTCTTC. Its protein is CASSPLLDGGRNEQFF.